This T cell receptor (beta chain) was sequenced for a study of T cells in women clearing cervical HPV infection. Comments on this clone: The read terminates 3 residues ahead of where the CDR3 ends, so the germline J gene completes it.

Clones were sequenced by immunoSEQ multiplex PCR, and TCRdb holds only the in-frame ones, with some missing. Here the sample table reports about 21,000 clones. Germline V lookup: CDR1 SGHRS, CDR2 YFSETQ. V lost 3 bases, J lost 4 bases, and 17 bases lay in between. This CDR3 comprises 16 residues. This clonotype was sampled from a woman between 18 and 70 years old with a cervical HPV16 infection that either progressed to CIN3+ or cleared (not recorded which). The sequencing input was blood buffy coat. This sequence joins TRBV5-1 and TRBJ2-1; D might be TRBD2 (5 bases). CDR3 amino acids: CASSSRVAPRYNEQFF. The DNA read from the CDR3 is TGCGCCAGCAGCTCACGAGTAGCGCCCCGTTACAATGAG.